The 28 T cell receptor beta chains below all came from one sample that was sequenced in a study of tumor-infiltrating lymphocytes in primary liver carcinoma. TCR beta cDNA was reverse-transcribed from 400 to 500 ng of total RNA. The reaction used a constant-region primer and ProtoScript II reverse transcriptase. What produced the TCR beta libraries was three nested multiplex PCR rounds using slightly modified ARM-PCR. Both of the initial two PCR rounds ran for 10 cycles and employed TRBV1-TRBV30 forward primers alongside a C-beta reverse primer. TCRdb itself ran the multiplex PCR reads through MiXCR, one entry per CDR3 protein. In the table there are tens of thousands of distinct CDR3 sequences, over 65% of which are singletons. Extraction of RNA together with DNA used roughly 19-31 mg of unsorted bulk tissue. Input material: liver tumor tissue from sampling region 3. Subset in this sample: tumor region T3, left-lateral pole. The receptor source for this set is a man aged 35 to 55 with primary liver carcinoma and hepatitis B virus infection.

On this clonotype itself: At one end, the junction sequence differs from germline, possibly due to a read error. The rearrangement uses TRBV5-5 and TRBJ2-1; 8 nucleotides match TRBD1. Germline V gene data show CDR1 as SGHKS and CDR2 as YYEKEE (reference sequence). The CDR3 sequence is 15 residues long. The DNA of the CDR3 is TGTACCAGCAGCCGTGGACAGGGTTCCTACATTGAGCAATTCTTC. Its translation is CTSSRGQGSYIEQFF.

In the case of this clonotype: One junction end disagrees with the germline gene, perhaps due to a read error. The rearrangement links TRBV4-1 to TRBJ2-1; no clear D gene. Germline V gene data show CDR1 as MGHRA and CDR2 as YSYEKL. The CDR3 loop spans 15 amino acids. The CDR3 DNA sequence: TGCGCCATCAGCCCGCCCGGTAACAACAACAATGAGCAGTCCTTC. This gives the protein CAISPPGNNNNEQSF.

A remark on this clonotype: One junction end disagrees with the germline gene, perhaps due to a read error. The chain uses TRBV10-2 and TRBJ2-7, with D possibly being TRBD1 or TRBD2 (5 bases each). The CDR3 has 15 residues. Germline CDR1 and CDR2: WSHSY and SAAADI. CDR3 region: CVSNPGQGTIYEQYF. CDR3 nucleotides: TGCGTCAGCAACCCTGGACAAGGGACGATCTACGAGCAGTACTTC.

This clonotype was observed once. At one boundary the junction diverges from the germline segment, which might be a read error. In DNA form, the CDR3 reads TGTGCCATCAGTACCTCTAGCGGGAGGAAGGCCAACGAGCAGAACTTC. Its protein product is CAISTSSGRKANEQNF. The chain carries TRBV10-3 and TRBJ2-7, with 11 bases identical to TRBD2. The CDR3 is 16 amino acids. Per germline, CDR1 ENHRY and CDR2 SYGVKD.

The chain has TRBV4-2 and TRBJ1-6; maybe TRBD1 (5 bases). The CDR3 has 15 residues. Germline V gene data show CDR1 as LGHNA and CDR2 as YNFKEQ. V was cut by 3 bases and J by 9 bases, with 15 bases left in between. In DNA form, the CDR3 reads TGTGCCAGCAGCCATGACCTGGAGGGGATTTCACCCCTCCACTTT. Its protein is CASSHDLEGISPLHF.

Comments on this clonotype: The CDR3 carries no conserved terminal phenylalanine or tryptophan, so it likely arises from a read error. The chain employs TRBV6-6 and TRBJ2-3, with TRBD2 as a possible D gene (6 bases). Germline CDR1 MNHNY, CDR2 SVGAGI (reference sequence). CDR3 size: 16 residues. Trimming pared 6 bases from V and 3 bases from J, leaving 19 bases between. The CDR3 DNA reads as TGTGCCAGCAGCTGGACTGGGACTCTCCGTACAGATACGCAGTATCTT. Protein sequence: CASSWTGTLRTDTQYL.

Comments on this clonotype: Germline is not matched at one junction end, which may reflect a read error. The chain employs TRBV6-5 and TRBJ2-5; TRBD2 agrees at 8 bases. Germline CDR1 and CDR2: MNHEY and SVGAGI. The CDR3 loop spans 17 amino acids. The CDR3 nucleotides are TGTGCCAGCAGTTATTACGGGGCTTGCGGGAGGTTTGAGACCCAATACTTC. Amino acid sequence: CASSYYGACGRFETQYF.

The CDR3 region is CASSEPHLTYEQYF. DNA of the CDR3: TGCGCCAGCAGTGAGCCTCACCTAACGTACGAGCAGTACTTC. The chain couples TRBV10-2 to TRBJ2-7; D is uncertain. Per germline, CDR1 WSHSY and CDR2 SAAADI. CDR3 size: 14 residues. V was clipped by 2 bases and J by 4 bases, with 12 bases between them.

Note on this clonotype: The conserved phenylalanine or tryptophan normally closing the CDR3 is absent here, so this likely arose from a read error. The rearrangement joins TRBV11-2 to TRBJ2-5, with D tentatively TRBD2 (6 bases). The length of the CDR3 is 16 residues. Germline V gives CDR1 SGHAT, CDR2 FQNNGV. CDR3 protein: CANSQTPGGGKETQYL. The CDR3 bases are TGTGCCAACAGCCAAACTCCCGGTGGGGGGAAAGAGACCCAGTACCTC.

About this clonotype: The junction does not match germline at one end; this may be a read error. CDR3: CASSLVGGGAGKSYDQYF. The CDR3, as DNA: TGCGCCAGCAGCTTGGTTGGCGGTGGCGCGGGAAAGTCCTACGATCAGTACTTC. V and J are TRBV5-1 and TRBJ2-7, with D possibly TRBD2 on 6 matching bases. The CDR3 totals 18 residues. CDR1 SGHRS and CDR2 YFSETQ come from the germline V gene. The variable domain in full, with the rest retrieved from reference TRBV5-1 and TRBJ2-7, is KAGVTQTPRYLIKTRGQQVTLSCSPISGHRSVSWYQQTPGQGLQFLFEYFSETQRNKGNFPGRFSGRQFSNSRSEMNVSTLELGDSALYLCASSLVGGGAGKSYDQYFGPGTRLTVT.

As concerns this clonotype: Since no conserved phenylalanine or tryptophan closes the CDR3, a read error is the likely cause. V and J are TRBV6-2 or TRBV6-3 and TRBJ2-3, with TRBD2 matching over 12 bases. The CDR3 runs to 14 residues. Losses at the gene ends were 11 bases for V and 7 bases for J; bases not matched to a gene: 10. Germline V gene sequence: CDR1 MNHEY, CDR2 SVGEGT. The CDR3 DNA reads as TGTGCCGGAGCCTCTAGCGGGAGGGGAAATACGCAGTATTCT. Protein product: CAGASSGRGNTQYS.

Concerning this clonotype itself: The junction shows a germline mismatch at one end, possibly a read error. The rearrangement uses TRBV7-9 and TRBJ2-5; 7 nucleotides line up with TRBD2. The CDR3 covers 14 residues. The germline V gene has CDR1 SEHNR and CDR2 FQNEAQ (reference sequence). CDR3 nucleotides: TGTGCCAGCAGCTTCAGGGTTGGGGGGGAGACCCAGAACTTC. It specifies CASSFRVGGETQNF.

This clonotype is a singleton in its sample. CDR3 amino acids: CSARAGGNEQFF. CDR3 bases: TGCAGCGCCCGCGCGGGCGGAAATGAGCAGTTCTTC. The chain is built from TRBV29-1 and TRBJ2-1; possible D gene TRBD2, 5 bases. Germline V gene data show CDR1 as SQVTM and CDR2 as ANQGSEA. The ends were cut back, 7 bases at V and 7 bases at J, with 14 bases in the middle. The length of the CDR3 is 12 residues.

As to this clonotype: At one end, the junction sequence differs from germline, possibly due to a read error. This chain links TRBV28 with TRBJ1-1, with TRBD1 matching over 8 bases. Looked up from germline, CDR1 is MDHEN and CDR2 is SYDVKM. The CDR3 is made up of 15 amino acids. The CDR3 nucleotides are TGTGTCAGCAGCGACCCCAGGGGGCTCAGCACTGAAGCTTTGTTT. This sequence encodes CVSSDPRGLSTEALF.

The gene calls are TRBV2 and TRBJ2-1, with TRBD1 as a possible D gene (5 bases). The V end lost 3 bases, the J end lost 7 bases, and 19 bases lay between the germline ends. Germline V gives CDR1 SNHLY, CDR2 FYNNEI. The CDR3 is 16 amino acids. CDR3 amino acids: CASSDPTVRGDNEQFF. CDR3 nucleotides: TGTGCCAGCAGTGATCCGACAGTGCGTGGGGATAATGAGCAGTTCTTC.

This clonotype was recorded at least ten times. The chain has TRBV15 and TRBJ2-3, with D possibly matching TRBD1 (5 bases). Germline CDR1 reads LNHNV; CDR2 reads YYDKDF (reference sequence). The length of the CDR3 is 17 residues. Deletions cut 4 bases from V and 2 bases from J, with 19 bases between. The CDR3 DNA is TGTGCCACCAGCACATACAAGGCAGGACACAACACAGATACGCAGTATTTT. Protein product: CATSTYKAGHNTDTQYF.

With regard to this clonotype: Relative to the germline gene, one junction end is altered; a read error may explain this. The V gene is TRBV29-1, the J gene TRBJ2-3; 12 nucleotides align to TRBD2. Germline CDR1 is SQVTM and CDR2 is ANQGSEA. This CDR3 contains 15 residues. The CDR3, as DNA: TGTGGCGTTGAGCTAGCGGGAGGGCTCACAGATACGCAGTACTTT. It is translated as CGVELAGGLTDTQYF.

Written as DNA, the CDR3 is TGCGGCATTGGGCGGTTAGGGTACGAGCAGTACTTC. Amino acid sequence: CGIGRLGYEQYF. This chain joins TRBV29-1 and TRBJ2-7; D ambiguous. This CDR3 comprises 12 residues. Germline V gene sequence: CDR1 SQVTM, CDR2 ANQGSEA.

Concerning this clonotype: Compared with germline, one end of the junction differs, possibly owing to a read error. This rearrangement joins TRBV5-4 to TRBJ1-6; possibly TRBD1 for D (6 bases). The CDR3 extends over 15 amino acids. The germline V gene encodes CDR1 SGHNT and CDR2 YYREEE (reference sequence). In DNA, the CDR3 is TGTGCCAGCAGTCTATCGCAGGGGAATAGTTCACACCTCCACTTT. Amino acids: CASSLSQGNSSHLHF.

Worth noting for this clonotype: The missing conserved phenylalanine or tryptophan at the end of this CDR3 makes a read error likely. The J gene is TRBJ2-2, the V gene TRBV10-3; 7 nucleotides match TRBD2. Germline-derived CDR1 and CDR2 are ENHRY and SYGVKD. The ends lost 4 bases at V and 6 bases at J; junction bases unmatched: 5. CDR3 size: 14 residues. CDR3 loop: CAISVRGRAGELFS. CDR3 coding DNA: TGTGCCATCAGTGTCAGAGGGAGGGCCGGGGAGCTGTTTTCT.

This clonotype appeared once. The CDR3 end shows no conserved phenylalanine or tryptophan, and so a read error is likely. No DNA is shown, since the ends of the CDR3 on it are uncertain; the CDR3 is the one TCRdb lists. The V and J genes are TRBV29-1 and TRBJ2-1; TRBD2, the D gene given by the table, was not confirmed from the DNA. Germline CDR1 reads SQVTM; CDR2 reads ANQGSEA. 12 amino acids form the CDR3, both terminal residues included. The CDR3 loop is CSVEGLGNEQLL.

This clonotype is a singleton in its sample. A much larger clone sits a single nucleotide away, making a read error possible. V and J are TRBV7-2 and TRBJ1-2; D uncertain. CDR1 and CDR2 from the germline V gene are SGHTA and FQGNSA. This CDR3 is built from 13 residues. The CDR3 reads CASSPFTNYSYTF. The CDR3 nucleotides are TGTGCCAGCAGCCCCTTCACTAACTATAGCTACACCTTC.

The chain carries TRBV30 and TRBJ2-1; 7 bases fit TRBD2. The CDR3 consists of 14 residues. The trim removed 4 bases at V and 2 bases at J, leaving 5 bases unmatched. Germline CDR1 and CDR2: GTSNPN and SVGIG (reference sequence). Here the CDR3 reads CAWTREFPYNEQFF. The CDR3 bases are TGTGCCTGGACGCGGGAGTTCCCCTACAATGAGCAGTTCTTC. Full variable domain (outside the CDR3, taken from reference TRBV30 and TRBJ2-1): SQTIHQWPATLVQPVGSPLSLECTVEGTSNPNLYWYRQAAGRGLQLLFYSVGIGQISSEVPQNLSASRPQDRQFILSSKKLLLSDSGFYLCAWTREFPYNEQFFGPGTRLTVL.

For this clonotype: This likely comes from a read error, as the CDR3 has no conserved phenylalanine or tryptophan at its end. The CDR3 sequence: CASSLDSYSNQPQHS. CDR3 nucleotide sequence: TGTGCCAGTAGTTTGGACAGTTATAGTAATCAGCCCCAGCATTCT. This rearrangement joins TRBV6-2 or TRBV6-3 to TRBJ1-5; perhaps TRBD1 as D (6 bases). The CDR3 totals 15 residues. From germline, CDR1 is MNHEY and CDR2 SVGEGT.

V is TRBV5-1 and J is TRBJ1-2; D unresolved. The germline V gene encodes CDR1 SGHRS and CDR2 YFSETQ. CDR3 length: 13 residues. V was trimmed by 6 bases and J by 8 bases, leaving 17 bases between them. The CDR3, as DNA: TGCGCCAGCACTTCGACAAGCGCTATCGGCTACACCTTC. Translating gives CASTSTSAIGYTF.

In regard to this clonotype: At one of its ends the junction is not consistent with the germline gene, which may arise from a read error. The genes are TRBV29-1 and TRBJ2-7; the D is unclear. The CDR3 spans 13 residues. From germline, CDR1 is SQVTM and CDR2 ANQGSEA. CDR3 protein: CSVACVPSYEQYF. In DNA, the CDR3 is TGCAGTGTTGCATGCGTTCCCTCCTACGAGCAGTACTTC.

This clonotype is classed as medium-sized. The chain uses TRBV11-3 and TRBJ2-4; weak D call: TRBD1 (5 bases). Trimming removed 3 bases from V and 4 bases from J, with 13 bases in between. Looked up from germline, CDR1 is SGHNT and CDR2 is YENEEA. The CDR3 contains 15 residues. CDR3 coding DNA: TGTGCCAGCAGCTTCACTGGACGGACAAAAAACATTCAGTACTTC. This translates into CASSFTGRTKNIQYF.

Points on this clonotype: The conserved phenylalanine or tryptophan is not found at the CDR3 terminus, so this likely reflects a read error. This chain joins TRBV29-1 and TRBJ2-1; weak D call: TRBD1 (5 bases). The CDR3 consists of 12 residues. V shed 7 bases and J shed 7 bases, with 14 bases lying between them. CDR1 is SQVTM, CDR2 ANQGSEA, per germline. As DNA, the CDR3 is TGCAGCGCCCGCCCAGGGTGGAATGAGCAGTTCCCC. This translates into CSARPGWNEQFP.